This T cell receptor (beta chain) originates from a study of response to subunit inactivated influenza vaccine. Study findings and constraints: The authors suggested that every seasonal influenza vaccination recruits few new T cells.

TCRdb called the RT-PCR reads again in MiXCR, with one record for every CDR3 protein. The sample records 500,000 to 650,000 distinct CDR3 sequences, around 8% being singletons. There are 13 residues in the CDR3. CDR1 and CDR2 from the germline V gene are SGHTA and FQGNSA. V was shortened by 4 bases and J by 3 bases, with 10 bases between the two germline ends. On this clonotype: What it binds is not known. A read error may explain this, as a much larger clone is one base away.

The TCR sequence derives from a man aged 50 to 69 who received an inactivated influenza vaccine. The V call is TRBV7-2, the J call TRBJ2-7; D gene ambiguous. The sequenced sample was PBMCs from blood, obtained less than 30 months after vaccination. CDR3 sequence reads: CASSYYSGYEQYF. The CDR3 DNA reads TGTGCCAGCAGCTATTACAGTGGCTACGAGCAGTACTTC.